This T cell receptor beta chain was profiled in a study of blood T cell repertoires in COVID-19. Study details: T cells, B-cell-depleted T cells, or PBMCs supplied cDNA or gDNA.

The CDR3 contains 15 residues. The V gene's germline CDR1 is MNHEY and CDR2 SVGEGT. V lost 5 bases to trimming and J lost 9 bases; unmatched junction nucleotides: 13. In the study's own analysis: Amplification of reference gene primers provided the estimated nucleated cell counts. This table comes from immunoSEQ multiplex PCR, and its TCRdb copy is limited to in-frame clones, with some not included. For V, J and clone size, that table is used; D and trimming come from the DNA. The sample lists about 410,000 clones; approximately 90% were seen once. This chain uses TRBV6-2 or TRBV6-3 with TRBJ2-4; 7 bases agree with TRBD2. Sequencing input: peripheral blood. This receptor was obtained from a woman aged 40-49 years with COVID-19, enrolled during active disease. The CDR3: CASSPPGAGRGIQYF. In nucleotides, the CDR3 is TGTGCCAGCAGTCCCCCTGGAGCGGGGAGGGGCATTCAGTACTTC.